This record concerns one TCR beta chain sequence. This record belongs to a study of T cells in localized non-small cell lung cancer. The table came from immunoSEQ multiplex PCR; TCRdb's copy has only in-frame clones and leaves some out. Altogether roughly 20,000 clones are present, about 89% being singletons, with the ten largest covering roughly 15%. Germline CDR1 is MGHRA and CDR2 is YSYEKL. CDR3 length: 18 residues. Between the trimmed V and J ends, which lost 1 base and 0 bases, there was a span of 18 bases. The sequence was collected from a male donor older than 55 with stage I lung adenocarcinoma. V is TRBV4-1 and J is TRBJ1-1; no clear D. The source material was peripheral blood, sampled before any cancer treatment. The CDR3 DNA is TGCGCCAGCAGCCAAGCGGTTGAACGGAGAGTTATGAACACTGAAGCTTTCTTT. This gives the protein CASSQAVERRVMNTEAFF.